This T cell receptor beta chain came from a study of blood T cell repertoires in COVID-19. Trimming removed 3 bases at V and 0 bases at J, with 12 bases between. The CDR3 spans 15 residues. Germline-derived CDR1 and CDR2 are KGHSH and LQKENI. Generated by immunoSEQ multiplex PCR, the TCRdb table keeps only in-frame clones and is missing some. Of around 250,000 clones listed, around 83% are singletons. The sample comprised peripheral blood. The receptor was isolated from an elderly man with acute or convalescent COVID-19. The genes are TRBV18 and TRBJ2-7; tentatively, D is TRBD2 (5 bases). This chain's CDR3 is CASSPEGASSYEQYF. For the CDR3, the DNA is TGTGCCAGCTCACCTGAGGGCGCGAGCTCCTACGAGCAGTACTTC.